The 6 T cell receptor beta chains presented below share a single source sample, sequenced in a study of shared clonotypes between healthy human individuals. Sequencing used immunoSEQ multiplex PCR; TCRdb keeps in-frame clones, though not all of them. The table includes roughly 380,000 clones, approximately 96% detected once. The specimen sequenced was memory CD8+ T cells sorted from blood. Stated subset: CD45RO+ cells pooled with CCR7-negative TemRA cells. Receptor source: a man aged 25-45 years in good health.

The CDR3 loop is CASSGGSDDMVQFF. The CDR3 DNA follows: TGTGCCAGCAGCGGGGGCTCGGATGATATGGTGCAGTTCTTC. The genes are TRBV5-4 and TRBJ2-1, with D tentatively TRBD1 (6 bases). Germline-derived CDR1 and CDR2 are SGHNT and YYREEE (reference sequence). This CDR3 spans 14 amino acids. V lost 4 bases, J lost 12 bases, and 20 bases lay in between.

Comment on this clone: Other DNA sequences in this sample translate to the same CDR3. The V and J genes are TRBV28 and TRBJ1-5; D not certain. The CDR3 is 13 residues long. Germline V lookup: CDR1 MDHEN, CDR2 SYDVKM. Between the trimmed V and J ends, which lost 3 bases and 4 bases, there was a span of 7 bases. CDR3 region: CASSLLGNQPQHF. In nucleotides, the CDR3 is TGTGCCAGCAGTTTGTTGGGGAATCAGCCCCAGCATTTT.

V is TRBV5-1 and J is TRBJ2-3, with a weak D call TRBD2 (5 bases). Trimming took off 0 bases at V and 3 bases at J, with 11 bases between the two ends. Germline loops: CDR1 SGHRS, CDR2 YFSETQ. This CDR3 comprises 15 residues. Written as DNA, the CDR3 is TGCGCCAGCAGCTTGGCGTCTAGCAATACAGATACGCAGTATTTT. Protein: CASSLASSNTDTQYF.

The rearrangement joins TRBV27 to TRBJ2-7, with 8 bases fitting TRBD2. Germline values: CDR1 MNHEY, CDR2 SMNVEV (reference sequence). V shed 2 bases and J 3 bases; nucleotides not matched to a gene: 9. The CDR3 is 16 residues long. CDR3 amino acids: CASSLRPAGANYEQYF. The CDR3 DNA reads as TGTGCCAGCAGTTTAAGGCCAGCGGGAGCCAACTACGAGCAGTACTTC.

A few counts support this clone. The chain combines TRBV7-9 with TRBJ2-3; the D is unclear. Trimming shortened V by 2 bases and J by 1 base, and 10 bases separated the two germline ends. Germline V gene sequence: CDR1 SEHNR, CDR2 FQNEAQ (reference sequence). There are 15 residues in the CDR3. CDR3 sequence: CASSLRGGRTDTQYF. CDR3 DNA sequence: TGTGCCAGCAGCTTACGAGGTGGGCGCACAGATACGCAGTATTTT.

This clone was seen a single time. J is TRBJ1-2 and V is TRBV6-1; no firm D call. CDR1 MNHNS and CDR2 SASEGT come from the germline V gene. The CDR3 length is 13 residues. V was pared by 7 bases and J by 0 bases, with 9 bases between. The CDR3 region is CASNSPPNYGYTF. DNA of the CDR3: TGTGCCAGCAACAGCCCTCCTAACTATGGCTACACCTTC.